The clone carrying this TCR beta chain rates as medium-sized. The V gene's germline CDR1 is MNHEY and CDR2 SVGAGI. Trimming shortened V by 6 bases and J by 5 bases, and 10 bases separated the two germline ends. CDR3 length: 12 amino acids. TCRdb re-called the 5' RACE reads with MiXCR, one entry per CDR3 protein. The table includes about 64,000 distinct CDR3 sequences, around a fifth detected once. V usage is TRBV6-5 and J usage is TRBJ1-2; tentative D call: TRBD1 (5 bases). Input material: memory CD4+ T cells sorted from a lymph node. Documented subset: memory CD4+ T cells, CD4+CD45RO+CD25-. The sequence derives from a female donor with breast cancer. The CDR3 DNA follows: TGTGCCAGCAGGCAGGGATTATATGGCTACACCTTC. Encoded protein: CASRQGLYGYTF.